Below are 29 T cell receptor beta chains sequenced from a single sample in a study of CD8 T cells in Susac syndrome. RNA was extracted with the RNeasy kit, and a quantity of about 0.45 to 1 ug was reverse transcribed using random hexamers. TCRdb called the immunoSEQ multiplex PCR reads again in MiXCR, with one record for every CDR3 protein. The sample lists about 130,000 distinct CDR3 sequences, 90% to 95% occurring once. The specimen was CD8+ T cells from PBMCs. The receptors originated from a human donor with Susac syndrome.

This rearrangement joins TRBV12-3 or TRBV12-4 to TRBJ1-2; TRBD1 aligns across 7 bases. The CDR3 runs 16 residues. V gave up 5 bases and J gave up 5 bases; unmatched junction bases: 14. In DNA, the CDR3 is TGTGCCAGCAGTCCCCGGGACAGCCCTCTCCGGTATGGCTACACCTTC. This sequence encodes CASSPRDSPLRYGYTF.

The J gene is TRBJ2-7, the V gene TRBV4-1, with TRBD1 identical over 8 bases. The junction had 11 bases not matched to a gene; V was cut back by 4 bases and J by 3 bases. CDR3 length: 16 amino acids. Per germline, CDR1 MGHRA and CDR2 YSYEKL. The CDR3 region has the DNA TGCGCCAGCAGCCCACTAACAGGGGGGCATTACTACGAGCAGTACTTC. This codes for CASSPLTGGHYYEQYF.

V gene TRBV30 combines with J gene TRBJ1-3, with TRBD1 as a possible D gene (5 bases). Deletions cut 4 bases from V and 0 bases from J, with 13 bases between. Germline CDR1 and CDR2: GTSNPN and SVGIG (reference sequence). The CDR3 has 15 amino acids. The DNA for the CDR3 is TGTGCCTGGACGGTGGGGCCCTCCTCTGGAAACACCATATATTTT. Translation gives CAWTVGPSSGNTIYF.

The V call is TRBV6-2 or TRBV6-3, the J call TRBJ2-4; D might be TRBD1 or TRBD2, each matching 5 bases. The CDR3 consists of 13 residues. V shed 8 bases and J shed 7 bases, with 15 bases lying between them. Germline V gives CDR1 MNHEY, CDR2 SVGEGT. As DNA, the CDR3 is TGTGCCAGCCGGGACGGACAAAACAACATTCAGTACTTC. Its translation is CASRDGQNNIQYF.

The rearrangement links TRBV11-2 to TRBJ2-1, with D uncertain. Germline V CDR1 and CDR2: SGHAT, FQNNGV. The CDR3 totals 15 residues. V lost 2 bases to trimming and J lost 0 bases, with 8 bases between them. The CDR3 sequence is CASSLTLSSYNEQFF. CDR3 DNA: TGTGCCAGCAGCTTAACATTGAGCTCCTACAATGAGCAGTTCTTC. The full variable domain, completed using reference TRBV11-2 and TRBJ2-1, is EAGVAQSPRYKIIEKRQSVAFWCNPISGHATLYWYQQILGQGPKLLIQFQNNGVVDDSQLPKDRFSAERLKGVDSTLKIQPAKLEDSAVYLCASSLTLSSYNEQFFGPGTRLTVL.

The chain links TRBV10-3 to TRBJ2-2; TRBD2 aligns across 10 bases. J was trimmed by 2 bases and V by 10 bases; bases with no gene match: 22. The CDR3 is made up of 20 amino acids. The germline V gene encodes CDR1 ENHRY and CDR2 SYGVKD. The DNA of the CDR3 is TGTGCCACCCTCCCCGCTCCGGAAAGTCTAGCGGGGGTAAACACCGGGGAGCTGTTTTTT. Translation: CATLPAPESLAGVNTGELFF.

The V call is TRBV4-2, the J call TRBJ1-5; no reliable D call. The CDR3 loop spans 14 amino acids. Trimming removed 0 bases from V and 4 bases from J, with 7 bases in between. Germline V gene data show CDR1 as LGHNA and CDR2 as YNFKEQ. CDR3 residues: CASSQDTMNQPQHF. Written as DNA, the CDR3 is TGTGCCAGCAGCCAAGATACGATGAATCAGCCCCAGCATTTT.

V gene TRBV12-3 or TRBV12-4 combines with J gene TRBJ1-1; D gene unclear. V was shortened by 8 bases and J by 1 base, with 8 bases between the two germline ends. The CDR3 has 12 amino acids. The CDR3 DNA sequence: TGTGCCAGCGCTTGGGAGAACACTGAAGCTTTCTTT. It is translated as CASAWENTEAFF.

V is TRBV4-1 and J is TRBJ1-1; perhaps TRBD1 as D (5 bases). The CDR3 contains 18 residues. Germline V gives CDR1 MGHRA, CDR2 YSYEKL. V gave up 0 bases and J gave up 0 bases, with 17 bases separating them. In DNA, the CDR3 is TGCGCCAGCAGCCAAGACTTCGCAGGGAGTTCGATGAACACTGAAGCTTTCTTT. As protein: CASSQDFAGSSMNTEAFF.

This chain joins TRBV28 and TRBJ1-5; D is possibly TRBD1 (5 bases). CDR3 length: 15 residues. CDR1 MDHEN and CDR2 SYDVKM come from the germline V gene. The V end was cut by 2 bases, the J end by 2 bases, with 10 bases between. CDR3: CASSLEGFGNQPQHF. For the CDR3, the DNA is TGTGCCAGCAGTTTAGAGGGGTTTGGCAATCAGCCCCAGCATTTT.

The chain uses TRBV20-1 and TRBJ1-1; D not resolved. Trimming removed 6 bases at V and 3 bases at J, with 17 bases between. The CDR3 sequence is 14 residues long. Germline V gene data show CDR1 as DFQATT and CDR2 as SNEGSKA (reference sequence). The CDR3 loop reads CSAQSPTADTEAFF. The CDR3 DNA follows: TGCAGTGCACAGTCCCCCACGGCGGACACTGAAGCTTTCTTT.

The V and J genes are TRBV7-9 and TRBJ2-3, with TRBD2 matching over 14 bases. The junction had 3 bases not matched to a gene; V was cut back by 5 bases and J by 2 bases. Germline lookup yields CDR1 SEHNR and CDR2 FQNEAQ (reference sequence). CDR3 size: 16 residues. DNA of the CDR3: TGTGCCAGCAGCCCGGGACTAGCGGGGGACACAGATACGCAGTATTTT. Protein product: CASSPGLAGDTDTQYF.

The chain links TRBV7-8 to TRBJ1-5; D gene ambiguous. V lost 1 base and J 6 bases, leaving 7 bases between the germline ends. Germline CDR1 is SGHVS and CDR2 is FQNEAQ. The CDR3 sequence is 13 residues long. The CDR3 loop is CASSLEAGQPQHF. Written as DNA, the CDR3 is TGTGCCAGCAGCTTAGAGGCAGGTCAGCCCCAGCATTTT.

This sequence joins TRBV30 and TRBJ1-1, with TRBD1 as a possible D gene (5 bases). Per germline, CDR1 GTSNPN and CDR2 SVGIG (reference sequence). The V and J ends lost 0 bases and 4 bases respectively, with 12 bases between them. CDR3 length: 14 amino acids. The CDR3 nucleotides are TGTGCCTGGAGTGTATATGGGGGGGGCACTGAAGCTTTCTTT. Protein: CAWSVYGGGTEAFF.

The rearrangement uses TRBV12-3 or TRBV12-4 and TRBJ2-1, with 9 bases identical to TRBD1. This CDR3 has 15 residues. J gave up 5 bases and V 6 bases, and 8 bases lay outside the gene matches. The CDR3 region has the DNA TGTGCCAGCAGATTGACAGGGGGAATCCACAATGAGCAGTTCTTC. This sequence encodes CASRLTGGIHNEQFF.

The gene calls are TRBV12-3 or TRBV12-4 and TRBJ2-7; TRBD2 aligns across 7 bases. J was trimmed by 2 bases and V by 5 bases; bases with no gene match: 6. The CDR3 runs 14 residues. CDR3 coding DNA: TGTGCCAGCAGTCTGGGAGGGAATCCCTACGAGCAGTACTTC. Its protein is CASSLGGNPYEQYF.

The chain is built from TRBV5-1 and TRBJ2-7, with TRBD1 matching 7 bases. The germline V gene has CDR1 SGHRS and CDR2 YFSETQ. Losses at the gene ends were 7 bases for V and 1 base for J; bases not matched to a gene: 8. This CDR3 region has 14 residues. CDR3 region: CASDRQTGSYEQYF. The CDR3 region has the DNA TGCGCCAGCGACAGACAGACAGGGTCCTACGAGCAGTACTTC.

The chain links TRBV18 to TRBJ2-5, with TRBD1 matching 9 bases. In germline, CDR1 is KGHSH, CDR2 LQKENI. This CDR3 spans 15 amino acids. Trimming at V came to 2 bases and at J to 5 bases, leaving 6 bases not matched to a gene. The CDR3 is CASSPWDRVAETQYF. The CDR3 coding sequence is TGTGCCAGCTCACCATGGGACAGGGTGGCGGAGACCCAGTACTTC.

The rearrangement uses TRBV4-1 and TRBJ2-1, with TRBD2 matching over 8 bases. This CDR3 region has 14 residues. J was trimmed by 10 bases and V by 1 base; bases with no gene match: 6. Germline CDR1 MGHRA, CDR2 YSYEKL. CDR3 sequence reads: CASSQVSGRREQFF. CDR3 nucleotides: TGCGCCAGCAGCCAAGTAAGCGGGAGAAGGGAGCAGTTCTTC.

The V call is TRBV12-3 or TRBV12-4, the J call TRBJ2-1; D assignment may be TRBD1 or TRBD2 (5 bases each). Trimming took off 4 bases at V and 6 bases at J, with 10 bases between the two ends. The CDR3 is 13 residues long. This CDR3 reads CASSSGRLNEQFF. The CDR3 DNA reads TGTGCCAGCAGTTCGGGACGGCTCAATGAGCAGTTCTTC.

V usage is TRBV11-1 and J usage is TRBJ2-7; a possible D gene is TRBD2 (5 bases). Germline V gene data show CDR1 as SGHAT and CDR2 as FQDESV (reference sequence). The CDR3 runs 13 residues. Trimming removed 4 bases at V and 4 bases at J, with 11 bases between. The CDR3 nucleotides are TGTGCCAGCAGCTCGGGAACCGGTTACGAGCAGTACTTC. Amino acid sequence: CASSSGTGYEQYF.

The genes are TRBV4-1 and TRBJ2-2, with 13 bases identical to TRBD2. The CDR3 has 17 residues. Germline V gives CDR1 MGHRA, CDR2 YSYEKL. V dropped 3 bases and J dropped 6; count of bases not matched to a gene: 7. The CDR3 loop is CASSHPTSGRAAGELFF. CDR3 nucleotides: TGCGCCAGCAGCCACCCCACTAGCGGGAGGGCCGCCGGGGAGCTGTTTTTT.

This clonotype appeared a single time. CDR3 bases: TGTGCCAGCAGCTTAGTGGGAGGGCCAACAGATACGCAGTATTTT. This sequence encodes CASSLVGGPTDTQYF. The chain couples TRBV7-2 to TRBJ2-3, with TRBD2 identical over 7 bases. The CDR3 covers 15 residues. Germline loops: CDR1 SGHTA, CDR2 FQGNSA. The trim removed 1 base at V and 3 bases at J, leaving 4 bases unmatched.

The chain has TRBV24-1 and TRBJ2-2, with 10 bases aligning to TRBD1. The V segment lost 5 bases and the J segment 4 bases; nucleotides outside the gene matches: 6. Germline V gene sequence: CDR1 KGHDR, CDR2 SFDVKD. The CDR3 covers 16 residues. In nucleotides, the CDR3 is TGTGCCACCAGTGTAGGGACAGGGGAATCCACCGGGGAGCTGTTTTTT. Protein product: CATSVGTGESTGELFF.

The chain's CDR3 is CASSYTGGIYEQYF. In DNA form, the CDR3 reads TGTGCCAGCAGTTATACCGGCGGGATCTACGAGCAGTACTTC. The rearrangement joins TRBV6-5 to TRBJ2-7; a possible D gene is TRBD2 (6 bases). This CDR3 has 14 amino acids. Trimming removed 3 bases at V and 3 bases at J, with 12 bases between. Germline V gene lookup returns CDR1 MNHEY and CDR2 SVGAGI.

This clonotype showed up just once. The V gene is TRBV25-1, the J gene TRBJ2-5, with 7 bases lining up with TRBD2. After removal of 6 bases from V and 3 bases from J, the junction contained 4 bases not matched to a gene. From germline, CDR1 is MGHDK and CDR2 SYGVNS. The CDR3 is 13 amino acids. The CDR3 protein is CASRGSGEETQYF. CDR3 bases: TGTGCCAGCAGGGGGAGCGGGGAAGAGACCCAGTACTTC.

The chain is built from TRBV4-1 and TRBJ1-2; D is possibly TRBD1 (5 bases). The CDR3 length is 16 residues. V lost 0 bases and J 3 bases, leaving 14 bases between the germline ends. CDR1 MGHRA and CDR2 YSYEKL come from the germline V gene. CDR3 residues: CASSQDVAGLDYGYTF. CDR3 bases: TGCGCCAGCAGCCAAGATGTGGCAGGGCTCGACTATGGCTACACCTTC.

The chain uses TRBV4-3 and TRBJ2-2; D unresolved. Trimming cost V 0 bases and J 6 bases, with 11 bases left between them. Per germline, CDR1 LGHNA and CDR2 YSLEER. There are 15 residues in the CDR3. CDR3 sequence (DNA): TGCGCCAGCAGCCAAGATTTCACCGCAGCCGGGGAGCTGTTTTTT. Translating gives CASSQDFTAAGELFF.

This clonotype has just a few counts. This chain links TRBV7-6 with TRBJ2-7, with TRBD2 matching 10 bases. This CDR3 is 13 amino acids long. The germline V gene encodes CDR1 SGHVS and CDR2 FNYEAQ. V was clipped by 5 bases and J by 9 bases; unmatched bases: 7. The DNA of the CDR3 is TGTGCCAGCAGCGATACTAGCGGGGAACGGCAGTACTTC. This codes for CASSDTSGERQYF.